This TCR beta chain derives from a study of response to subunit inactivated influenza vaccine. Overall study findings and caveats: Every seasonal influenza vaccination brings in few new T cells, the authors suggested.

In TCRdb, the RT-PCR reads were re-called with MiXCR into one record per CDR3 protein. The sample holds roughly 700,000 distinct CDR3 sequences; 15% to 19% are singletons and the top ten take around 10%. This clonotype was counted between two and nine times. Its antigen is undetermined. Germline CDR1 PRHDT, CDR2 FYEKMQ (reference sequence). V dropped 6 bases and J dropped 8 bases, with 11 bases sitting between them. The CDR3 extends over 12 amino acids. The chain joins TRBV13 to TRBJ2-4; D possibly corresponds to TRBD2 (5 bases). The clonotype originates from a man aged 50 or older who received an inactivated influenza vaccine. This material consisted of PBMCs from blood, taken about 12 days after vaccination. The CDR3 DNA reads TGTGCCAGCAGTCCGGGGAGTGACATTCAGTACTTC. Its translation: CASSPGSDIQYF. The variable domain in full, with the rest retrieved from reference TRBV13 and TRBJ2-4, is AAGVIQSPRHLIKEKRETATLKCYPIPRHDTVYWYQQGPGQDPQFLISFYEKMQSDKGSIPDRFSAQQFSDYHSELNMSSLELGDSALYFCASSPGSDIQYFGAGTRLSVL.